This T cell receptor beta chain was recorded in a study of regulatory T cells in long-lasting Graves disease. Whole-study context: Newly diagnosed Graves' patients had under 3 months of antithyroid drugs. The study, taken as a whole, reports: Patients with persistent disease shared 2,741 public clonotypes, outpacing the roughly 950 shared by new patients.

Time point specified: newly diagnosed GD, antithyroid drugs for less than 3 months. There was RNA extracted from PBMCs, and the TCR library was made from it. Nine milliliters of peripheral blood were drawn into EDTA tubes. There are many counts of this clonotype. The antigen is unknown. V lost 5 bases and J lost 11; bases outside the gene matches: 13. Germline V gene lookup returns CDR1 SGHAT and CDR2 FQNNGV. The CDR3 runs 15 residues. Relying on iRepertoire HTBI primers and Arm-PCR of CDR3 regions, the team built TCR beta libraries. TCRdb independently ran MiXCR on the multiplex PCR reads; one entry per CDR3 protein. The repertoire holds around 330,000 distinct CDR3 sequences, with 15% to 20% as singletons.

This receptor was identified in a female donor with Graves disease. The V call is TRBV11-2, the J call TRBJ2-1; 9 bases agree with TRBD1. The starting material was peripheral blood mononuclear cells (PBMCs), obtained at new diagnosis, from a patient treated with antithyroid drugs. The CDR3 DNA reads as TGTGCCAGCAGCCCCCGGGACAGGGTAGAGGATAAGCAGTTCTTC. Protein sequence: CASSPRDRVEDKQFF.